These 5 T cell receptor beta chains share one sample of origin, sequenced in a study of blood T cell repertoires in COVID-19. The method was immunoSEQ multiplex PCR; TCRdb's version includes in-frame clones alone and lacks a portion of them. The data contain 93,000 or so clones, around nine tenths of them seen just once; the ten biggest clones take up approximately 3%. Sequenced material: peripheral blood. The receptor source for this set is a man in his fifties or sixties in a cohort sampled during active COVID-19.

As for this clone: At the DNA level, this CDR3 is encoded by other sequences in the same sample as well. This chain connects TRBV5-1 to TRBJ1-4; 8 positions agree with TRBD1. Germline CDR1 SGHRS, CDR2 YFSETQ. CDR3 length: 14 residues. With V trimmed by 4 bases and J by 7 bases, 6 bases remained unmatched. The CDR3 reads CASSLGQGGEKLFF. The CDR3 bases are TGCGCCAGCAGCCTCGGACAGGGAGGTGAAAAACTGTTTTTT.

The chain couples TRBV27 to TRBJ1-3; 8 nucleotides line up with TRBD1. Germline values: CDR1 MNHEY, CDR2 SMNVEV (reference sequence). This CDR3 comprises 14 residues. V lost 10 bases to trimming and J lost 4 bases; unmatched junction nucleotides: 9. CDR3 coding DNA: TGTGCCACCACGGACAGGGAGGCGGGAAACACCATATATTTT. Residues: CATTDREAGNTIYF.

The chain links TRBV11-3 to TRBJ2-1; D is perhaps TRBD2 (5 bases). Germline assignment: CDR1 SGHNT and CDR2 YENEEA. V lost 0 bases to trimming and J lost 7 bases, with 13 bases between them. This CDR3 region has 15 residues. The CDR3 nucleotides read TGTGCCAGCAGCTTAGAGGTAGCGCGAACTAATGAGCAGTTCTTC. Amino acid sequence: CASSLEVARTNEQFF. The full variable domain, completed using reference TRBV11-3 and TRBJ2-1, is EAGVVQSPRYKIIEKKQPVAFWCNPISGHNTLYWYLQNLGQGPELLIRYENEEAVDDSQLPKDRFSAERLKGVDSTLKIQPAELGDSAVYLCASSLEVARTNEQFFGPGTRLTVL.

This clone has more than one count but fewer than ten. The chain employs TRBV5-5 and TRBJ1-1; D is uncertain. The V and J ends lost 0 bases and 6 bases respectively, with 9 bases between them. This CDR3 comprises 13 residues. The V gene's germline CDR1 is SGHKS and CDR2 YYEKEE (reference sequence). CDR3 sequence: CASSLERYAEAFF. The CDR3 bases are TGTGCCAGCAGCTTGGAGAGGTACGCTGAAGCTTTCTTT.

In its sample, this clone was seen a few times. The chain has TRBV5-4 and TRBJ1-2; D unclear. CDR1 and CDR2 (germline): SGHNT, YYREEE (reference sequence). The CDR3 spans 17 residues. V shed 3 bases and J shed 0 bases, with 18 bases lying between them. The CDR3 region has the DNA TGTGCCAGCAGCTACGCCTGGGGAGCTAGTTCTAACTATGGCTACACCTTC. Translation: CASSYAWGASSNYGYTF.